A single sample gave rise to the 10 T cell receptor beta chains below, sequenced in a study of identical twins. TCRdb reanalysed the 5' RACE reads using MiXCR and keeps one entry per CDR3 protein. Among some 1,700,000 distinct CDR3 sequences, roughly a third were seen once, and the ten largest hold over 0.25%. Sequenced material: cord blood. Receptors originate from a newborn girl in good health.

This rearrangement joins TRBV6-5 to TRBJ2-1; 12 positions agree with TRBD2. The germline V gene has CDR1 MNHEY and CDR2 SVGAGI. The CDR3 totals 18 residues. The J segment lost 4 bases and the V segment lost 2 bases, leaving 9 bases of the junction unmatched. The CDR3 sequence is CASSYPGLAGPRYNEQFF. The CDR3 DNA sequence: TGTGCCAGCAGTTACCCCGGACTAGCGGGACCTAGGTACAATGAGCAGTTCTTC.

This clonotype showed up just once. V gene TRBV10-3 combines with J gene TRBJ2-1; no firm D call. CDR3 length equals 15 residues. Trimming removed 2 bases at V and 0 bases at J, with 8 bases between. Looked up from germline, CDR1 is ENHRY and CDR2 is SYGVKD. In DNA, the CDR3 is TGTGCCATCAGTGAGGCGGCTAGCTCCTACAATGAGCAGTTCTTC. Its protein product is CAISEAASSYNEQFF.

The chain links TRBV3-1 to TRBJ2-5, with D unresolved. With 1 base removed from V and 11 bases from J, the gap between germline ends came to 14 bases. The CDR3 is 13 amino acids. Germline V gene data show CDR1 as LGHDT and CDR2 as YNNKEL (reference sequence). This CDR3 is CASSQGQPNEQYF. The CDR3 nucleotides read TGTGCCAGCAGCCAAGGGCAGCCCAATGAGCAGTACTTC.

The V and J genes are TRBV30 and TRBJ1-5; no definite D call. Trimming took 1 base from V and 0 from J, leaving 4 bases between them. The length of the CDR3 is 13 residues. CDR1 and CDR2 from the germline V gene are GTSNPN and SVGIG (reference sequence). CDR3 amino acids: CAWSDGSNQPQHF. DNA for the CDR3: TGTGCCTGGAGTGACGGTAGCAATCAGCCCCAGCATTTT.

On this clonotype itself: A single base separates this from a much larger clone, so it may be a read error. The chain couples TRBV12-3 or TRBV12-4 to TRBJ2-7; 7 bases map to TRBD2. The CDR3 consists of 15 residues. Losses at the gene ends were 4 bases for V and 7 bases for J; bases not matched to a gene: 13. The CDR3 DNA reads TGTGCCAGCAGTTCCCCGGATCGACTAGCTCATGAGCAGTACTTC. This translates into CASSSPDRLAHEQYF.

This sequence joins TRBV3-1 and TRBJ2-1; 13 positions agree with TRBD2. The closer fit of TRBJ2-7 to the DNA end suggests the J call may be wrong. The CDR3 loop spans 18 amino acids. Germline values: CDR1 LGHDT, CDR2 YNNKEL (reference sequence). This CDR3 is CASSPNRVGTSGTIEQYF. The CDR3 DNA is TGTGCCAGCAGCCCGAATCGTGTAGGGACTAGCGGGACCATTGAGCAGTACTTC.

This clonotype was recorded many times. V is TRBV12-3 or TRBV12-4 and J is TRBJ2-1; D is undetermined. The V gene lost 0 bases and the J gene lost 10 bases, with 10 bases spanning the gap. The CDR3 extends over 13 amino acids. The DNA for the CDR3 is TGTGCCAGCAGTTTAGCGCCCCCGAGGGAGCAGTTCTTC. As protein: CASSLAPPREQFF.

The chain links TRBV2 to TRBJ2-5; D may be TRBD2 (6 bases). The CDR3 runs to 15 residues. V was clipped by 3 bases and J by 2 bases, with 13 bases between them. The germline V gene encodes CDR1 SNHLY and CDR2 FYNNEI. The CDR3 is CASSERGISQETQYF. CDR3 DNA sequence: TGTGCCAGCAGTGAGCGGGGCATCTCGCAAGAGACCCAGTACTTC.

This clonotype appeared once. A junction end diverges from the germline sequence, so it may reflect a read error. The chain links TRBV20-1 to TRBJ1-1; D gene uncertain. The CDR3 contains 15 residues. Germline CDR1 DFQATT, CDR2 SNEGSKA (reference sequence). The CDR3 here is CSSRDSEWENTEAFF. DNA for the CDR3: TGCAGTTCTAGAGACTCCGAGTGGGAGAACACTGAAGCTTTCTTT.

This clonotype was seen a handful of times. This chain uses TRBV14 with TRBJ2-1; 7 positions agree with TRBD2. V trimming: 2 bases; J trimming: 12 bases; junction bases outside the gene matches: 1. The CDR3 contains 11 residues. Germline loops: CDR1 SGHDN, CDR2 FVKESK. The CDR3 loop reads CASSQKRGQFF. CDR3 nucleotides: TGTGCCAGCAGCCAAAAGCGGGGGCAGTTCTTC.